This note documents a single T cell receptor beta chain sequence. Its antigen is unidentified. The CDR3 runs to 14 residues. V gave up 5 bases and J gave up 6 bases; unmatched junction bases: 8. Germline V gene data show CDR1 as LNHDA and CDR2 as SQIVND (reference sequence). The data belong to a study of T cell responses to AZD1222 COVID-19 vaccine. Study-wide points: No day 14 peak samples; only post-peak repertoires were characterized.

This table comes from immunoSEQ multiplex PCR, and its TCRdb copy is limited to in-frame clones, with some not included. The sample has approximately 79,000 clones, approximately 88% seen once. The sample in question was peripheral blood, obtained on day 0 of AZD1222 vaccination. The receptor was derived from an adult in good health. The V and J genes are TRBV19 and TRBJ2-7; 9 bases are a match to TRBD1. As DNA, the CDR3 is TGTGCCAGTAGTCGACAGGGGGTCGTTTCCGAGCAGTACTTC. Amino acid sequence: CASSRQGVVSEQYF.